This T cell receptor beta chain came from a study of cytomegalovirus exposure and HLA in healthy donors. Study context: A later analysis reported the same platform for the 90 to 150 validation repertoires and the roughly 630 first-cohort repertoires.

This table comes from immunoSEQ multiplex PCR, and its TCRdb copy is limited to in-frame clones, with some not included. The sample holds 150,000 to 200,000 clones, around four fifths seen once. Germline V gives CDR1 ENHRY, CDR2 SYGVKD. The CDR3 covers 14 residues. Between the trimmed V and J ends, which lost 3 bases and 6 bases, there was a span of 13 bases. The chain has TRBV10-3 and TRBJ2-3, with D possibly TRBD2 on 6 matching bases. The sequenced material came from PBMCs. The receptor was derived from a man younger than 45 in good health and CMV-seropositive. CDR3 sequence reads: CAISDPAGTDTQYF. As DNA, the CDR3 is TGTGCCATCAGTGACCCCGCGGGGACTGATACGCAGTATTTT.